This is a list of T cell receptor beta chains from one sample in a study of PD-1 blockade in classical Hodgkin lymphoma. Data came from immunoSEQ multiplex PCR; TCRdb stores just in-frame clones and leaves some out. The sample has some 84,000 clones; around 90% are singletons. The sequences come from peripheral blood mononuclear cells (PBMCs), collected before the second cycle of nivolumab. The receptors were gathered from a human donor with classical Hodgkin lymphoma. The CDR3 runs from the conserved cysteine through the conserved F or W. D genes are given only for firm matches. Expanded clones get a size class; other rows say once, few or many, or leave the size out.

TRBD1	-	TRBV19	TRBJ2-7	TGTGCCAGTAGTAGCACCGGGACAGGGTACAGCGAGCAGTACTTC	CASSSTGTGYSEQYF
-	-	TRBV9	TRBJ2-7	TGTGCCAGCAGCGTAGCCTTAGGCAGCTACGAGCAGTACTTC	CASSVALGSYEQYF
TRBD1	-	TRBV18	TRBJ2-7	TGTGCCAGCTCACCACGTGTGCAGGGGGCGGCCTCTACTAGGGGAGAGCAGTACTTC	CASSPRVQGAASTRGEQYF
-	-	TRBV6-5	TRBJ2-7	TGTGCCAGCAGTTTTGGATACGAGCAGTACTTC	CASSFGYEQYF
-	-	TRBV6-5	TRBJ2-5	TGTGCCAGCAGTTCCCTTCGAAGGGGCCAAGAGACCCAGTACTTC	CASSSLRRGQETQYF
-	-	TRBV30	TRBJ2-3	TGTGCCTGGAGCCGCGGCCGGTCCCAATGGGCCACAGATACGCAGTATTTT	CAWSRGRSQWATDTQYF
-	-	TRBV19	TRBJ2-1	TGTGCCAGTAGTATAGACTCGGGTGGCGGTGATCTTATAAATGAGCAGTTCTTC	CASSIDSGGGDLINEQFF
TRBD1	-	TRBV19	TRBJ1-1	TGTGCCAGTAGCAAAAACCTCAGGGGGAGGAACACTGAAGCTTTCTTT	CASSKNLRGRNTEAFF
TRBD1	once	TRBV30	TRBJ1-2	TGTGCCTGGAGTCCCTCCTGGACAGGGAGGGGCTACACCTTC	CAWSPSWTGRGYTF
TRBD1	-	TRBV5-1	TRBJ1-1	TGCGCCAGCAGCTTGGGACAGGGGGCTGTTGACACTGAAGCTTTCTTT	CASSLGQGAVDTEAFF
-	-	TRBV19	TRBJ2-1	TGTGCCAGTAGTACAAACTCGGGGGCCTACAATGAGCAGTTCTTC	CASSTNSGAYNEQFF
-	-	TRBV2	TRBJ1-1	TGTGCCAGCAGAAGACAGATTGAAGCTTTCTTT	CASRRQIEAFF
-	once	TRBV5-1	TRBJ2-1	TGCGCCAGCAGCTCTACCCCCACTAGTATGTCCTACAATGAGCAGTTCTTC	CASSSTPTSMSYNEQFF
TRBD1	-	TRBV5-1	TRBJ2-1	TGCGCCAGCAGCGGACAGGGGGCCCTCAATGAGCAGTTCTTC	CASSGQGALNEQFF
TRBD1	-	TRBV10-1	TRBJ1-2	TGCGCCAGCAGTGAGTCTGCAGGGGGTGTTGGCGGCTACACCTTC	CASSESAGGVGGYTF
-	-	TRBV5-4	TRBJ2-6	TGTGCCAGCACCCCTAACAGGGTCTCTGGGGCCAACGTCCTGACTTTC	CASTPNRVSGANVLTF
TRBD2	-	TRBV27	TRBJ2-3	TGTGCCAGCAGAGCGGGGGTAACTAGCACAGATACGCAGTATTTT	CASRAGVTSTDTQYF
TRBD2	-	TRBV4-2	TRBJ2-3	TGTGCCAGCAGCCCTAGTACTAGCGGGAGGGCCGGTCGCGCAGATACGCAGTATTTT	CASSPSTSGRAGRADTQYF
TRBD2	-	TRBV18	TRBJ2-3	TGTGCCAGCTCACCAAAAGCGGGAGGGCCCGGGAGCGCGCAGTATTTT	CASSPKAGGPGSAQYF
-	-	TRBV28	TRBJ1-1	TGTGCCAGCAGTTTACACGCGGGGCTTGGCACTGAAGCTTTCTTT	CASSLHAGLGTEAFF
-	-	TRBV5-1	TRBJ2-1	TGCGCCAGCAGCTTGTCGGACCTGGATGAGCAGTTCTTC	CASSLSDLDEQFF
TRBD2	-	TRBV11-2	TRBJ2-1	TGTGCCAGCGGGAAGGGACTAGCGTACAATGAGCAGTTCTTC	CASGKGLAYNEQFF
TRBD1	-	TRBV10-3	TRBJ1-1	TGTGCCACCGTCGCGCGAACACAGGGGGCGGACACTGAAGCTTTCTTT	CATVARTQGADTEAFF
-	-	TRBV29-1	TRBJ1-4	TGCAGCGTTGAAGCCGGGGGCGGGATAAGGGTTGAAAAACTGTTTTTT	CSVEAGGGIRVEKLFF
TRBD1	-	TRBV28	TRBJ2-7	TGTGCCAGCAGTTGGACAGGGGGCCTGGAAGAGCAGTACTTC	CASSWTGGLEEQYF
-	-	TRBV28	TRBJ1-1	TGTGCCACCTTGGCCGACGGCAGCTTAGGGAGAGCTTTCTTT	CATLADGSLGRAFF
-	few	TRBV7-9	TRBJ1-1	TGTGCCAGCAGCTTAGGGGGTGGGCAGACCACTGAAGCTTTCTTT	CASSLGGGQTTEAFF
-	-	TRBV19	TRBJ2-7	TGTGCCAGTAGTGTCCAGGGGGGCGAGCAGTACTTC	CASSVQGGEQYF
TRBD1	-	TRBV9	TRBJ1-3	TGTGCCAGCAGCGTTTCCAGGGGGCAAAGCTCTGGAAACACCATATATTTT	CASSVSRGQSSGNTIYF
TRBD1	-	TRBV19	TRBJ2-7	TGTGCCAGTAGCAATACAGGGGGAGGACTTGGTTACGAGCAGTACTTC	CASSNTGGGLGYEQYF
TRBD1	-	TRBV12-5	TRBJ1-2	TGTGCTAGTGGCTCAGGACAGGGGGCATCTCACACCTTC	CASGSGQGASHTF
TRBD1	once	TRBV4-1	TRBJ2-2	TGCGCCAGCAGCCAAGTGAGGGGGCACGGCACCGAGGAGCTGTTTTTT	CASSQVRGHGTEELFF
-	few	TRBV28	TRBJ1-2	TGTGCCAGCAGTTTTTCGGGGGACTATGGCTACACCTTC	CASSFSGDYGYTF
-	-	TRBV5-1	TRBJ1-1	TGCGCCAGCAGCTTGAACTTCTTCGGGGGCACTGAAGCTTTCTTT	CASSLNFFGGTEAFF
-	-	TRBV29-1	TRBJ1-2	TGCAGCGTAGGACCCGTCAACTATGGCTACACCTTC	CSVGPVNYGYTF
-	-	TRBV19	TRBJ1-1	TGTGCCAGTAGTAAATCCCAGAACACTGAAGCTTTCTTT	CASSKSQNTEAFF
TRBD1	-	TRBV29-1	TRBJ1-4	TGCAGCGTGCAGGGGGACGCAACTAATGAAAAACTGTTTTTT	CSVQGDATNEKLFF
TRBD2	-	TRBV5-1	TRBJ2-7	TGCGCCAGCAGCAGGCCCGTAGCGGGAGGTTCCTACGAGCAGTACTTC	CASSRPVAGGSYEQYF
-	-	TRBV7-9	TRBJ2-1	TGTGCCAGCAGGAAACCGGGCCCCTACAATGAGCAGTTCTTC	CASRKPGPYNEQFF
-	-	TRBV19	TRBJ2-7	TGTGCCAGTAGTACTAGCGTCTCTTTTGAGCAGTACTTC	CASSTSVSFEQYF
TRBD2	-	TRBV6-1	TRBJ2-3	TGTGCCAGCAGTGAACGCCGGGGACTAGCGGGAGATTTGGGTAGCACAGATACGCAGTATTTT	CASSERRGLAGDLGSTDTQYF
TRBD1	-	TRBV27	TRBJ1-2	TGTGCCAGCAGTAACGGACAGGGAATCTATGGCTACACCTTC	CASSNGQGIYGYTF
-	-	TRBV5-6	TRBJ2-3	TGTGCCAGCAGCTTAGTAATTGAATACACAGATACGCAGTATTTT	CASSLVIEYTDTQYF
TRBD1	-	TRBV30	TRBJ1-4	TGTGCCTGGACGGGGGCAGGGGGGGGAAAACTGTTTTTT	CAWTGAGGGKLFF